The sequence of this TCR beta chain was determined in a study of T cell responses to AZD1222 COVID-19 vaccine (dated by TCRdb to the early 2020s). Concerning the study at large: AZD1222 recipients whose second dose came at about 4 weeks and those whose second dose came at about 12 weeks were combined into one group, since spike-specific TCR depth and breadth did not differ between the two schedules. TCR sequencing covered over 230 trial participants: 200 to 210 given two doses of AZD1222 and some 25 given two doses of MenACWY control vaccine. Trial participants were enrolled by age into 18-55, 56-69 and 70-plus year subgroups, with roughly 160, 29 and 62 TCR-sequenced participants respectively.

The CDR3 regions of human TCRbeta chains were subjected to immunosequencing. Regarding the original processing steps: TCRs in the repertoires were compared against a reference library of SARS-CoV-2-specific TCRs that had been generated with the MIRA antigen-specificity platform. Breadth was defined as the fraction of unique TCRs that were SARS-CoV-2-associated, and depth was defined as the fraction of total T cells that were SARS-CoV-2-associated. Each spike-specific TCR was assigned to its reactive spike region and to a CD4 or CD8 class using the MIRA data. Log10-transformed breadth and depth values were compared by one-way ANOVA with Sidak's multiple comparisons tests. TCRdb provides this immuneACCESS table in a form limited to in-frame rearrangements. Some clones are lacking; in checked studies, under half of them reflect an unresolved V gene, and why the rest are absent is not known. The V and J calls and clone size were taken over from that table, and D and trimming were inferred from the DNA. The sample includes 55,000 to 80,000 clones, with 84% observed a single time. 21% of the sample belongs to the ten largest clones.

The sample's time point, from its label and the paper: baseline before first vaccination. Vaccinee samples came from UK trials COV001 and COV002, including a single-blind randomized controlled phase 2/3 trial of AZD1222 (ChAdOx1 nCoV-19) in healthy adults. For TCRbeta chain sequencing, PBMC samples were collected from trial participants at day 0 and at day 28 after the second dose. General findings and caveats noted by the study authors: Participants were mostly white British, with more females than males. The authors suggested clonal diversity may have been underestimated. Conclusions about previously exposed vaccinees were limited because only a handful of AZD1222 recipients were SARS-CoV-2 seropositive at baseline. Because no day 14 peak-response samples were available, repertoires were characterized only after the peak T cell response. The vaccine-associated CD4 TCRs covered the entire spike protein, and the dominant responses fell in regions 160-218 and 743-854. Reportedly, close to half of the unique spike-specific TCRs recognized epitopes lying outside the regions that are mutated in the B.1.351 and B.1.1.7 variants. In the small 56-69-year group, the increase in depth fell short of significance, most likely because of low power. After two AZD1222 doses, spike-specific TCR breadth and depth were significantly higher than at day 0 and than in MenACWY recipients.

Remarks on this clone: It has no known antigen specificity. Within one base of it there is no much larger clone, and no base qualities were kept.

From its cysteine to its phenylalanine, the CDR3 spans 15 amino acids. Left in the record is the CDR3 DNA by itself, 45 bases read in frame from the first base. V is reduced by 1 base and J by 6 bases, leaving a spacing of 12 bases between them. The germline V gene sets CDR1 to LGHNA and CDR2 to YNFKEQ. The clonotype comes from an adult in good health. The sample in question was peripheral blood, obtained on day 0 of AZD1222 vaccination. The chain is encoded by TRBV4-2 joined to TRBJ2-2; the D gene cannot be resolved reliably. The nucleotides are TGTGCCAGCAGCCAAGTGGACGGAACGGCCGGGGAGCTGTTTTTT. It is translated as CASSQVDGTAGELFF.